This record looks at one TCR beta chain sequence and its context. Germline V gene sequence: CDR1 SEHNR, CDR2 FQNEAQ (reference sequence). This CDR3 has 14 amino acids. V was trimmed by 4 bases and J by 4 bases, leaving 13 bases between them. This specimen belongs to a study of cytomegalovirus exposure and HLA in healthy donors. The assay was immunoSEQ multiplex PCR, and TCRdb's table has in-frame clones only and misses some. The top ten hold more than 1.4% of the sample, which has about 140,000 clones, 84% seen once. The chain uses TRBV7-9 and TRBJ1-1; D perhaps matches TRBD1 (5 bases). The sequence came from a woman aged 25-40 years in good health and CMV-seronegative. Sequencing used PBMCs. CDR3: CASSSRGVSTEAFF. The CDR3 nucleotides are TGTGCCAGCAGCTCTCGGGGGGTGAGCACTGAAGCTTTCTTT.